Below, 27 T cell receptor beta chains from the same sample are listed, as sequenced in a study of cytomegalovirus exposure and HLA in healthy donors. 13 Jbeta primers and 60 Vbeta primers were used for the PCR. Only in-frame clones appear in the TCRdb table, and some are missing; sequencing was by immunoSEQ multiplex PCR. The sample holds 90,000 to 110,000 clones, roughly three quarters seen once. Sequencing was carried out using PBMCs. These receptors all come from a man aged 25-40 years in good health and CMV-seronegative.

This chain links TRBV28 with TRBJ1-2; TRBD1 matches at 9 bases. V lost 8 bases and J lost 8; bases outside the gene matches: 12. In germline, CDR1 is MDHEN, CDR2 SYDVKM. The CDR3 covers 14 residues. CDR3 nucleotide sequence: TGTGCCAGCTTCTCTCCGGGACAGGGATGGGGCTACACCTTC. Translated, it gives CASFSPGQGWGYTF.

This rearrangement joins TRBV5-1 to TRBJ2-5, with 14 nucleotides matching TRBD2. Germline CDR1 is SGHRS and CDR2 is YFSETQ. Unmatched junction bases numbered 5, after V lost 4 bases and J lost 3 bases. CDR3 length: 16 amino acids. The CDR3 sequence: CASSHATSGREETQYF. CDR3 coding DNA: TGCGCCAGCAGCCACGCGACTAGCGGGAGGGAAGAGACCCAGTACTTC.

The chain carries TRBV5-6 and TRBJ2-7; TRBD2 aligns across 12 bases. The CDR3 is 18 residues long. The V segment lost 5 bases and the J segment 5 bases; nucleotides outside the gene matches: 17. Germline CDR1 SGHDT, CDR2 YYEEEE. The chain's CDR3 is CASRLTLLRLAGAHEQYF. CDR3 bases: TGTGCCAGCAGGCTCACCCTACTTAGACTAGCGGGAGCCCACGAGCAGTACTTC. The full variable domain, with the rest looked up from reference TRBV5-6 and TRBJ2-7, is DAGVTQSPTHLIKTRGQQVTLRCSPKSGHDTVSWYQQALGQGPQFIFQYYEEEERQRGNFPDRFSGHQFPNYSSELNVNALLLGDSALYLCASRLTLLRLAGAHEQYFGPGTRLTVT.

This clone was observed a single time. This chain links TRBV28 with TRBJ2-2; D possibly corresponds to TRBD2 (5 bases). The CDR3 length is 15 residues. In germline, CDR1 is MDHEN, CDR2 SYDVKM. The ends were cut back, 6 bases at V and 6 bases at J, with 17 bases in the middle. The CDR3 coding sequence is TGTGCCAGCAGACCAATAGCGAGGAATGCCGGGGAGCTGTTTTTT. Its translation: CASRPIARNAGELFF.

In nucleotides, the CDR3 is TGTGCCAGCAGCGTAGGCGGCAACATGAACACTGAAGCTTTCTTT. Amino acid sequence: CASSVGGNMNTEAFF. This sequence joins TRBV9 and TRBJ1-1; D unresolved. Germline lookup yields CDR1 SGDLS and CDR2 YYNGEE. The CDR3 has 15 residues. The ends were cut back, 0 bases at V and 0 bases at J, with 9 bases in the middle.

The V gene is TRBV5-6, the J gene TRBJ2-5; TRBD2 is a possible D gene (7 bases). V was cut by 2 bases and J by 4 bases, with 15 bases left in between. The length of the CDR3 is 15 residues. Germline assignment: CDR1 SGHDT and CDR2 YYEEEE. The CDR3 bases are TGTGCCAGCAGCTTCGAGGGGGGAGGGGGAGAGACCCAGTACTTC. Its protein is CASSFEGGGGETQYF.

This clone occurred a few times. The CDR3 region has the DNA TGTGCCAGCAGCAGTCCCCTTGGAGGGACCACCGGGGAGCTGTTTTTT. It is translated as CASSSPLGGTTGELFF. V is TRBV5-4 and J is TRBJ2-2, with D possibly TRBD2 on 6 matching bases. Germline CDR1 reads SGHNT; CDR2 reads YYREEE (reference sequence). This CDR3 contains 16 residues. Trimming stripped 4 bases from V and 4 bases from J, with 17 bases between.

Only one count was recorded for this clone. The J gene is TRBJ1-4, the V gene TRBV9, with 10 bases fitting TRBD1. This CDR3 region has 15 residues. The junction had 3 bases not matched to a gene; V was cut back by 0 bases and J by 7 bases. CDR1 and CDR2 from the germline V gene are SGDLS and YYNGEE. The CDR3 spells CASSVVGQGSEKLFF. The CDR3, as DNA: TGTGCCAGCAGCGTAGTGGGACAGGGGAGTGAAAAACTGTTTTTT.

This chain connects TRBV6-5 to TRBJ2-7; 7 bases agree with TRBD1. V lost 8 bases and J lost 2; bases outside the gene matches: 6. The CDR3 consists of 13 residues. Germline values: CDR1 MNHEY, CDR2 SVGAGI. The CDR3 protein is CASSRDSTYEQYF. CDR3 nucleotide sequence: TGTGCCAGCTCTAGGGACAGTACCTACGAGCAGTACTTC.

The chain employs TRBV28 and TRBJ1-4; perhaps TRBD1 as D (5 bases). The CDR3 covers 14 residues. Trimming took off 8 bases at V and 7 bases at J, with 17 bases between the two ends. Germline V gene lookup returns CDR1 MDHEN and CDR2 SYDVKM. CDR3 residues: CASSQGGFAEKLFF. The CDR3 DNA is TGTGCCAGCTCCCAGGGTGGTTTCGCTGAAAAACTGTTTTTT.

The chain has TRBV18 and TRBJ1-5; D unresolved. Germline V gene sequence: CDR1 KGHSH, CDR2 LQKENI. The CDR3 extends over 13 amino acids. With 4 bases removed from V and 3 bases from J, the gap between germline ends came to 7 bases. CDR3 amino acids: CASSRQDNQPQHF. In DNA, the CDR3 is TGTGCCAGCTCACGGCAGGACAATCAGCCCCAGCATTTT.

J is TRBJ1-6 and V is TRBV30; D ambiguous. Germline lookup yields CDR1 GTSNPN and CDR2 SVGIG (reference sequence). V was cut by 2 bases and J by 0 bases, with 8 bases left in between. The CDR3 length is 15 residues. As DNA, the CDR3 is TGTGCCTGGAGTCCGGGAATCTCCTATAATTCACCCCTCCACTTT. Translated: CAWSPGISYNSPLHF.

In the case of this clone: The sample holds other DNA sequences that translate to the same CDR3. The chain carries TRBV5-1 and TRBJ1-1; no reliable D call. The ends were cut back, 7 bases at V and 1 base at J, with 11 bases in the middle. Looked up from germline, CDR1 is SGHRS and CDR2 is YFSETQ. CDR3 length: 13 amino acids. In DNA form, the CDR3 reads TGCGCCAGCTCCGACCAGGCGAACACTGAAGCTTTCTTT. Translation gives CASSDQANTEAFF.

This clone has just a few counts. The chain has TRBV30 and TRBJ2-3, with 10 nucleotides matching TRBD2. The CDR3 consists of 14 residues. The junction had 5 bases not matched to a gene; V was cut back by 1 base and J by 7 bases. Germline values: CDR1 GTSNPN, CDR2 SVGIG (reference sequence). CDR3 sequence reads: CAWSGASGRNTQYF. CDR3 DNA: TGTGCCTGGAGTGGGGCTAGCGGGAGAAATACGCAGTATTTT.

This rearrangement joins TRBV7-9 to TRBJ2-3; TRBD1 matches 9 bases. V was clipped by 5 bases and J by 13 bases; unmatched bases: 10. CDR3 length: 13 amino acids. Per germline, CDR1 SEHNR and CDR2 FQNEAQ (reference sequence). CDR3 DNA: TGTGCCAGCAGCACTCTTTCCCGGACAGGGGAGTATTTT. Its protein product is CASSTLSRTGEYF.

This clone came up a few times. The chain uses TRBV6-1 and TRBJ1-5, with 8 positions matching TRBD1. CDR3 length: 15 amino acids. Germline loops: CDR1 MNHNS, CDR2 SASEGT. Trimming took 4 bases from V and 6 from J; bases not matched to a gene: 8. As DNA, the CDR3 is TGTGCCAGCAGTGCCGACAGGGGTCTCACTCAGCCCCAGCATTTT. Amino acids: CASSADRGLTQPQHF.

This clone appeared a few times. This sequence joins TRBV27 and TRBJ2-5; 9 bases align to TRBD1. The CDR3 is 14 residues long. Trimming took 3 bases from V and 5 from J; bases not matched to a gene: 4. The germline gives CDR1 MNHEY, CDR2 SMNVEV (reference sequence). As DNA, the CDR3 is TGTGCCAGCAGTTTGCAACAGGGGGCGGAGACCCAGTACTTC. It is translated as CASSLQQGAETQYF.

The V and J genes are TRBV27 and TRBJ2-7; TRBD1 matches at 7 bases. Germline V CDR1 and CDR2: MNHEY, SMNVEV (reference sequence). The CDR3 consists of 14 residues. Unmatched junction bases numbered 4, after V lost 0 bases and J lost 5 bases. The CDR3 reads CASSLSGQGDEQYF. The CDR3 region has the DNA TGTGCCAGCAGTTTATCAGGTCAGGGGGACGAGCAGTACTTC.

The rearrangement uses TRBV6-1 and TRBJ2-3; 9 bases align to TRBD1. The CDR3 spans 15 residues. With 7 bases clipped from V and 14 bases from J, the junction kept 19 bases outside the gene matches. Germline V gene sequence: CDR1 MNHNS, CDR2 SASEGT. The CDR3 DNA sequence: TGTGCCAGCAAGGTGAACACTTTAGGACAGGGGAAGGGGTATTTT. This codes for CASKVNTLGQGKGYF.

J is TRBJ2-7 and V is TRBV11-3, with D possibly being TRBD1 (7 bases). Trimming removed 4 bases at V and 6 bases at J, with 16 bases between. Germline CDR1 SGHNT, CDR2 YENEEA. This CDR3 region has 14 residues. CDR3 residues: CASSSTGVGGEQYF. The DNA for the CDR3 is TGTGCCAGCAGCTCAACAGGGGTGGGAGGCGAGCAGTACTTC. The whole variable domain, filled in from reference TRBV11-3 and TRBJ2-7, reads EAGVVQSPRYKIIEKKQPVAFWCNPISGHNTLYWYLQNLGQGPELLIRYENEEAVDDSQLPKDRFSAERLKGVDSTLKIQPAELGDSAVYLCASSSTGVGGEQYFGPGTRLTVT.

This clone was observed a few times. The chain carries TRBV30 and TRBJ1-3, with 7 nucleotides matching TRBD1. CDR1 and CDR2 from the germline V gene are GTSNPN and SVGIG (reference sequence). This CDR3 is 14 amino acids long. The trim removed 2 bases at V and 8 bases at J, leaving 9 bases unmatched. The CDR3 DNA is TGTGCCTGGAGTCAACTTGACAGGGCCGACACCATATATTTT. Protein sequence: CAWSQLDRADTIYF.

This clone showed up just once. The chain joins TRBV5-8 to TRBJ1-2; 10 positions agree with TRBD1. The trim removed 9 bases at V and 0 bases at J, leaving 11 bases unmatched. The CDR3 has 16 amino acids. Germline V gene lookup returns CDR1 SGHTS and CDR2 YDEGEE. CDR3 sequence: CATDRDRGRANYGYTF. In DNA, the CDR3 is TGTGCCACAGACCGGGACAGGGGCAGAGCTAACTATGGCTACACCTTC.

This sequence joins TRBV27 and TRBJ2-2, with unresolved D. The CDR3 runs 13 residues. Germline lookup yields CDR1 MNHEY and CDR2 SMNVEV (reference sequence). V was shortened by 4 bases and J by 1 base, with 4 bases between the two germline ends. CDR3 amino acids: CASSSLNTGELFF. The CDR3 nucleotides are TGTGCCAGCAGTTCCCTGAACACCGGGGAGCTGTTTTTT.

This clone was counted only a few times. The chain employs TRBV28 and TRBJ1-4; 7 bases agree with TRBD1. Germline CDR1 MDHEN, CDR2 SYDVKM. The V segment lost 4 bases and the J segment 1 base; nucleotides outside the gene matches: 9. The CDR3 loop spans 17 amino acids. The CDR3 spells CASSSLERGLTNEKLFF. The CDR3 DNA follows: TGTGCCAGCAGTTCCCTAGAAAGGGGGCTAACTAATGAAAAACTGTTTTTT.

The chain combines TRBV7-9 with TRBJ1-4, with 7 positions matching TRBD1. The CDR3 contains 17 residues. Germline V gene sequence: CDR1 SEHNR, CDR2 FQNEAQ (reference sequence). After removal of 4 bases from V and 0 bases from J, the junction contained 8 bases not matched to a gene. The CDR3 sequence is CASSSPQGVATNEKLFF. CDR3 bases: TGTGCCAGCAGCTCCCCCCAGGGGGTCGCAACTAATGAAAAACTGTTTTTT.

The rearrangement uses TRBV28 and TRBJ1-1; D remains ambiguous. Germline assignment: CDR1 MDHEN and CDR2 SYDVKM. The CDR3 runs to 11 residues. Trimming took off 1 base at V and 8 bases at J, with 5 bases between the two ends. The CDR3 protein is CASSLSREAFF. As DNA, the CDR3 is TGTGCCAGCAGTTTATCCAGGGAAGCTTTCTTT.

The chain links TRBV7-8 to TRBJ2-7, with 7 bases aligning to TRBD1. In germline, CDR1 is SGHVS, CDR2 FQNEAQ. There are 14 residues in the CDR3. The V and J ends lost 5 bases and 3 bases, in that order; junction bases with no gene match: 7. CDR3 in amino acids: CASSQGTASYEQYF. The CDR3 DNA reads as TGTGCCAGCAGCCAGGGGACAGCTAGCTACGAGCAGTACTTC.